These 15 T cell receptor beta chains were sequenced from one sample in a study of PD-1 blockade in classical Hodgkin lymphoma. Every single patient, without exception, relapsed after autologous stem cell transplantation, and brentuximab vedotin exposure varied. Clones were sequenced by immunoSEQ multiplex PCR, and TCRdb holds only the in-frame ones, with some missing. The profile shows more than 40,000 clones, around nine tenths of them singletons. The source material was peripheral blood mononuclear cells (PBMCs), sampled at baseline. The receptor source for this set is a human donor with classical Hodgkin lymphoma.

This clone has just a few counts. Other DNA sequences of this sample code for an identical CDR3. The rearrangement uses TRBV7-2 and TRBJ2-3; 11 positions match TRBD2. The CDR3 consists of 16 residues. V lost 2 bases, J lost 4 bases, and 5 bases stayed unmatched. Germline CDR1 SGHTA, CDR2 FQGNSA. CDR3 residues: CASSLRLAGLPDTQYF. For the CDR3, the DNA is TGTGCCAGCAGCTTACGACTAGCGGGGTTGCCAGATACGCAGTATTTT.

The rearrangement links TRBV5-8 to TRBJ1-1, with D possibly matching TRBD1 (6 bases). V was clipped by 5 bases and J by 0 bases, with 8 bases between them. The germline gives CDR1 SGHTS, CDR2 YDEGEE. This CDR3 region has 13 residues. CDR3 loop: CASRGGLNTEAFF. CDR3 nucleotides: TGTGCCAGCAGAGGGGGGTTGAACACTGAAGCTTTCTTT.

The CDR3 nucleotides are TGTGCCAGCAGTTTACCGGGACAGGGGGTGCAAGAGACCCAGTACTTC. This encodes CASSLPGQGVQETQYF. The chain combines TRBV7-9 with TRBJ2-5; 11 positions match TRBD1. This CDR3 region has 16 residues. J gave up 2 bases and V 6 bases, and 8 bases lay outside the gene matches. From germline, CDR1 is SEHNR and CDR2 FQNEAQ (reference sequence).

The CDR3 spells CASSISGSEQYF. The DNA for the CDR3 is TGTGCCAGTAGTATATCTGGTTCAGAGCAGTACTTC. This chain joins TRBV19 and TRBJ2-7; D call uncertain. Per the germline V gene, CDR1 is LNHDA and CDR2 is SQIVND (reference sequence). Trimming cost V 2 bases and J 7 bases, with 9 bases left between them. The CDR3 is 12 amino acids.

This clone was counted only a few times. This chain connects TRBV10-3 to TRBJ1-1; no reliable D call. This CDR3 has 13 amino acids. The germline V and J ends were trimmed by 0 bases and 4 bases, with 6 bases remaining between them. Germline V gene lookup returns CDR1 ENHRY and CDR2 SYGVKD. This CDR3 is CAISESRSTEAFF. DNA for the CDR3: TGTGCCATCAGTGAGTCTCGGTCCACTGAAGCTTTCTTT.

The chain recombines TRBV19 with TRBJ2-1, with 7 bases aligning to TRBD2. This CDR3 has 15 amino acids. The V gene end was trimmed by 4 bases and the J gene end by 3 bases; junction bases not matched to a gene: 6. Per germline, CDR1 LNHDA and CDR2 SQIVND (reference sequence). CDR3 loop: CASSTPGLHYNEQFF. The CDR3 DNA reads TGTGCCAGTAGTACACCGGGACTACACTACAATGAGCAGTTCTTC.

This clone has only one observation. CDR3 in amino acids: CASSPDRDQETQYF. The CDR3 DNA sequence: TGTGCCAGCAGCCCAGACAGGGACCAAGAGACCCAGTACTTC. The chain links TRBV7-9 to TRBJ2-5, with 7 bases aligning to TRBD1. The V gene end was trimmed by 5 bases and the J gene end by 0 bases; junction bases not matched to a gene: 3. The germline V gene encodes CDR1 SEHNR and CDR2 FQNEAQ (reference sequence). CDR3 length: 14 residues. Combining the CDR3 with reference TRBV7-9 and TRBJ2-5 gives the whole variable domain DTGVSQNPRHKITKRGQNVTFRCDPISEHNRLYWYRQTLGQGPEFLTYFQNEAQLEKSRLLSDRFSAERPKGSFSTLEIQRTEQGDSAMYLCASSPDRDQETQYFGPGTRLLVL.

This clone was seen more than once but under ten times. The chain uses TRBV6-6 and TRBJ2-3; 8 bases are a match to TRBD2. Unmatched junction bases numbered 6, after V lost 5 bases and J lost 8 bases. Germline CDR1 and CDR2: MNHNY and SVGAGI (reference sequence). The CDR3 runs to 13 residues. The CDR3 sequence is CASSRAGEGTQYF. CDR3 in DNA: TGTGCCAGCAGTCGAGCGGGAGAAGGTACGCAGTATTTT.

The chain is built from TRBV7-8 and TRBJ2-7; D unresolved. The CDR3 contains 13 residues. Trimming removed 5 bases at V and 3 bases at J, with 11 bases between. The germline gives CDR1 SGHVS, CDR2 FQNEAQ. The CDR3 nucleotides read TGTGCCAGCAGCGAAGGACGGCTCTACGAGCAGTACTTC. This codes for CASSEGRLYEQYF.

The chain links TRBV9 to TRBJ2-1; 10 bases fit TRBD2. The ends lost 2 bases at V and 6 bases at J; junction bases unmatched: 5. Per the germline V gene, CDR1 is SGDLS and CDR2 is YYNGEE. The CDR3 consists of 15 residues. The CDR3 nucleotides are TGTGCCAGCAGCGTTACCGGGACTAGCGTCAATGAGCAGTTCTTC. Its translation is CASSVTGTSVNEQFF.

The V call is TRBV29-1, the J call TRBJ2-7; the D gene is possibly TRBD1 (6 bases). V lost 3 bases, J lost 5 bases, and 11 bases lay in between. The germline V gene encodes CDR1 SQVTM and CDR2 ANQGSEA. The CDR3 runs 12 residues. The CDR3 reads CSVDRGTDEQYF. CDR3 in DNA: TGCAGCGTTGACAGGGGAACGGACGAGCAGTACTTC.

V usage is TRBV6-6 and J usage is TRBJ2-2; D unresolved. Trimming removed 9 bases from V and 3 bases from J, with 8 bases in between. Germline assignment: CDR1 MNHNY and CDR2 SVGAGI (reference sequence). This CDR3 has 12 amino acids. The CDR3 spells CASPPYTGELFF. The DNA of the CDR3 is TGTGCCAGTCCCCCTTACACCGGGGAGCTGTTTTTT.

The V call is TRBV10-3, the J call TRBJ2-3; D gene ambiguous. Per germline, CDR1 ENHRY and CDR2 SYGVKD. Trimming shortened V by 0 bases and J by 0 bases, and 1 base separated the two germline ends. The CDR3 sequence is 13 residues long. The CDR3 region is CAISESSTDTQYF. The CDR3 DNA follows: TGTGCCATCAGTGAGTCAAGCACAGATACGCAGTATTTT.

The chain recombines TRBV6-4 with TRBJ1-6, with D possibly TRBD1 on 5 matching bases. The CDR3 runs 16 residues. CDR1 and CDR2 (germline): MRHNA, SNTAGT. V lost 0 bases and J 6 bases, leaving 12 bases between the germline ends. Here the CDR3 DNA reads TGTGCCAGCAGTGACTCATGGCAGGGCTCTAATTCACCCCTCCACTTT. Its translation: CASSDSWQGSNSPLHF.

The V call is TRBV2, the J call TRBJ2-2, with D possibly TRBD1 on 5 matching bases. In germline, CDR1 is SNHLY, CDR2 FYNNEI. V was cut by 7 bases and J by 6 bases, with 15 bases left in between. CDR3 length: 14 residues. DNA of the CDR3: TGTGCCAGCATTCGGACATCGTCCCCCGGGGAGCTGTTTTTT. This gives the protein CASIRTSSPGELFF.